The clone carrying this T cell receptor beta chain was seen at least ten times. With 5 bases clipped from V and 4 bases from J, the junction kept 10 bases outside the gene matches. The CDR3 has 16 residues. Germline CDR1 SGHRS, CDR2 YFSETQ. The sample comes from a study of blood T cell repertoires in COVID-19. In the study overall: From the United States, Italy and Spain came samples of acute and convalescent COVID-19.

Per the study methods: The assay estimated nucleated cells by amplifying reference gene primers. The table came from immunoSEQ multiplex PCR; TCRdb's copy has only in-frame clones and leaves some out. That table supplies the V and J calls and clone size; D and trimming were determined from the DNA. Of about 69,000 clones in the sample, just under 80% were seen once. The TCR comes from a human donor in a cohort sampled during active COVID-19. The sequenced sample was peripheral blood. V usage is TRBV5-1 and J usage is TRBJ2-2; 8 bases are shared with TRBD2. Here the CDR3 DNA reads TGCGCCAGCAGGGATCCGGGACTAGGGAGCACCGGGGAGCTGTTTTTT. Protein: CASRDPGLGSTGELFF.